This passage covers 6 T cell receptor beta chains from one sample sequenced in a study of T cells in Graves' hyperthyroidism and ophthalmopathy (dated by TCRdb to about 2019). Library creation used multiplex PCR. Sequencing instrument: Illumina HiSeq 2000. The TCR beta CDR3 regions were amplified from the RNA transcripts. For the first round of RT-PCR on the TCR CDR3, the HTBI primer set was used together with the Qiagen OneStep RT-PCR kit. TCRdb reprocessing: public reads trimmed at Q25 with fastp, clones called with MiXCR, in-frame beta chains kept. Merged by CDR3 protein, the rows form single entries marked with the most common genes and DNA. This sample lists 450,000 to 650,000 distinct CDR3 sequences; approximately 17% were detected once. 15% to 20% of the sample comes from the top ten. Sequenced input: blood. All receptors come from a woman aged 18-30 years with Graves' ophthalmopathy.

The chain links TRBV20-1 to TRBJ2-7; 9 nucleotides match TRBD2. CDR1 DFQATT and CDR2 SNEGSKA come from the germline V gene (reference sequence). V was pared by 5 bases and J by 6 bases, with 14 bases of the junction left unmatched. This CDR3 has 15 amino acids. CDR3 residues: CSAPPGGGRVGEQYF. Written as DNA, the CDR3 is TGCAGTGCTCCCCCCGGAGGCGGGAGGGTGGGCGAGCAGTACTTC.

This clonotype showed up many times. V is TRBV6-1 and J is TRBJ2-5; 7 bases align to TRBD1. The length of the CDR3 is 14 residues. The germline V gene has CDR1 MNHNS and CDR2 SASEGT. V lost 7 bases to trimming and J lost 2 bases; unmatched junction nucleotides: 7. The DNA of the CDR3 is TGTGCCAGCACCCCACCGGGACAGCAAGAGACCCAGTACTTC. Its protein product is CASTPPGQQETQYF.

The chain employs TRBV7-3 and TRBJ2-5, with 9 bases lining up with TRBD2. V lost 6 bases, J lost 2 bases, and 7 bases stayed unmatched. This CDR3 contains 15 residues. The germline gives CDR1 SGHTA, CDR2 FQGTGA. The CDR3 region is CASSLSGGTQETQYF. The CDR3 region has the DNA TGTGCCAGCAGTCTGAGCGGGGGGACTCAAGAGACCCAGTACTTC.

The CDR3 loop reads CAAPSYNEQFF. CDR3 DNA sequence: TGTGCCGCTCCCTCCTACAATGAGCAGTTCTTC. The chain couples TRBV24-1 to TRBJ2-1; no reliable D call. Germline-derived CDR1 and CDR2 are KGHDR and SFDVKD. Trimming removed 12 bases from V and 0 bases from J, with 5 bases in between. The CDR3 consists of 11 residues.

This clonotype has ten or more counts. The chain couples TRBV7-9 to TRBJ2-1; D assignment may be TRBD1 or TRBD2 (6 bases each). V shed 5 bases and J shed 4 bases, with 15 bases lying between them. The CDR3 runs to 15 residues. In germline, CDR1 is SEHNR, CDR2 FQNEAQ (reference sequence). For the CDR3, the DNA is TGTGCCAGCAGCCAGGAGGGGGAGAAATACAATGAGCAGTTCTTC. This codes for CASSQEGEKYNEQFF.

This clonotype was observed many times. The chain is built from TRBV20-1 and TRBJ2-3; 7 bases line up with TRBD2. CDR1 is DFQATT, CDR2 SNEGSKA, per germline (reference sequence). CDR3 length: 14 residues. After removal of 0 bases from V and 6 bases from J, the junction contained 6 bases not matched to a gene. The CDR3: CSARDGGRVDTQYF. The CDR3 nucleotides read TGCAGTGCTAGAGATGGCGGGAGAGTCGATACGCAGTATTTT.